Listed below are T cell receptor beta chains from one sample, sequenced in a study of shared clonotypes between healthy human individuals. The method was immunoSEQ multiplex PCR; TCRdb's version includes in-frame clones alone and lacks a portion of them. The table includes a few hundred thousand clones, about 74% detected once. Sequencing input: memory CD4+ T cells sorted from blood. The receptors come from a man aged 25 to 40 in good health. Each CDR3 is given with its conserved first and last residue. D genes are given only for firm matches. Size is stated for part of the rows, as once, few or many counts, or as a class when the clone is expanded.

d_call: NA
v_call: TRBV7-9
j_call: TRBJ2-5
clone_size: NA
cdr3_aa: CASSLKEVFQETQYF
cdr3_nt: TGTGCCAGCAGCTTAAAGGAGGTTTTTCAAGAGACCCAGTACTTC

d_call: NA
v_call: TRBV27
j_call: TRBJ2-5
clone_size: NA
cdr3_aa: CASSPSGGETQYF
cdr3_nt: TGTGCCAGCAGCCCGAGTGGGGGCGAGACCCAGTACTTC

d_call: NA
v_call: TRBV5-1
j_call: TRBJ1-4
clone_size: few
cdr3_aa: CASSDTHSTNEKLFF
cdr3_nt: TGCGCCAGCAGCGACACCCATTCAACTAATGAAAAACTGTTTTTT

d_call: NA
v_call: TRBV10-3
j_call: TRBJ1-2
clone_size: NA
cdr3_aa: CAISDLSGDYGYTF
cdr3_nt: TGTGCCATCAGTGATTTGTCAGGGGACTATGGCTACACCTTC

d_call: NA
v_call: TRBV19
j_call: TRBJ2-5
clone_size: once
cdr3_aa: CASSNHREQETQYF
cdr3_nt: TGTGCCAGTAGTAATCACCGGGAACAAGAGACCCAGTACTTC

d_call: NA
v_call: TRBV9
j_call: TRBJ2-2
clone_size: NA
cdr3_aa: CASSVVLSGELFF
cdr3_nt: TGTGCCAGCAGCGTAGTACTCTCCGGGGAGCTGTTTTTT

d_call: TRBD1
v_call: TRBV19
j_call: TRBJ1-1
clone_size: NA
cdr3_aa: CASSITGALGEAFF
cdr3_nt: TGTGCCAGTAGTATAACAGGGGCCTTGGGGGAAGCTTTCTTT

d_call: NA
v_call: TRBV20-1
j_call: TRBJ2-7
clone_size: NA
cdr3_aa: CSARGPGEQYF
cdr3_nt: TGCAGTGCTAGAGGGCCTGGCGAGCAGTACTTC

d_call: NA
v_call: TRBV7-2
j_call: TRBJ1-2
clone_size: few
cdr3_aa: CASSLRFGGRNYGYTF
cdr3_nt: TGTGCCAGCAGCTTACGGTTTGGGGGGCGGAACTATGGCTACACCTTC

d_call: NA
v_call: TRBV11-2
j_call: TRBJ2-7
clone_size: NA
cdr3_aa: CASRGLGFEQYF
cdr3_nt: TGTGCCAGCCGGGGGTTGGGGTTCGAGCAGTACTTC

d_call: TRBD2
v_call: TRBV15
j_call: TRBJ2-7
clone_size: NA
cdr3_aa: CATSKSSGRASYEQYF
cdr3_nt: TGTGCCACCAGCAAATCTAGCGGGAGGGCCTCCTACGAGCAGTACTTC

d_call: NA
v_call: TRBV6-4
j_call: TRBJ2-2
clone_size: NA
cdr3_aa: CASSPGGNTGELFF
cdr3_nt: TGTGCCAGCAGCCCCGGGGGAAACACCGGGGAGCTGTTTTTT

d_call: NA
v_call: TRBV18
j_call: TRBJ2-3
clone_size: NA
cdr3_aa: CASSLTDLSTDTQYF
cdr3_nt: TGTGCCAGCTCACTTACGGATCTCAGCACAGATACGCAGTATTTT

d_call: NA
v_call: TRBV13
j_call: TRBJ2-7
clone_size: NA
cdr3_aa: CASSFSDHSYEQYF
cdr3_nt: TGTGCCAGCAGCTTCTCCGACCACTCCTACGAGCAGTACTTC

d_call: TRBD1
v_call: TRBV6-1
j_call: TRBJ1-2
clone_size: NA
cdr3_aa: CASSADRAIHGYTF
cdr3_nt: TGTGCCAGCAGCGCGGACAGGGCAATTCATGGCTACACCTTC

d_call: TRBD1
v_call: TRBV19
j_call: TRBJ2-7
clone_size: NA
cdr3_aa: CASKRTGGNEQYF
cdr3_nt: TGTGCCAGTAAACGGACAGGGGGCAACGAGCAGTACTTC

d_call: NA
v_call: TRBV6-6
j_call: TRBJ1-5
clone_size: once
cdr3_aa: CASSQHRRQPQHF
cdr3_nt: TGTGCCAGCAGTCAACACAGGCGGCAGCCCCAGCATTTT

d_call: TRBD1
v_call: TRBV19
j_call: TRBJ2-2
clone_size: NA
cdr3_aa: CASSRTTGTNTGELFF
cdr3_nt: TGTGCCAGTAGCCGGACGACAGGGACGAACACCGGGGAGCTGTTTTTT

d_call: NA
v_call: TRBV5-1
j_call: TRBJ2-5
clone_size: once
cdr3_aa: CASSLADEGQETQYF
cdr3_nt: TGCGCCAGCAGCTTGGCCGATGAAGGCCAAGAGACCCAGTACTTC

d_call: TRBD1
v_call: TRBV27
j_call: TRBJ2-5
clone_size: NA
cdr3_aa: CASRPSTGFGETQYF
cdr3_nt: TGTGCCAGCAGACCTTCGACAGGGTTCGGAGAGACCCAGTACTTC

d_call: TRBD2
v_call: TRBV4-3
j_call: TRBJ2-7
clone_size: few
cdr3_aa: CASSQRADVAGGRFGSYEQYF
cdr3_nt: TGCGCCAGCAGCCAACGGGCAGACGTAGCGGGAGGGAGGTTCGGCTCCTACGAGCAGTACTTC

d_call: NA
v_call: TRBV12-2
j_call: TRBJ1-5
clone_size: NA
cdr3_aa: CASRLARTGVQPQHF
cdr3_nt: TGTGCAAGTCGCTTAGCGAGGACAGGGGTTCAGCCCCAGCATTTT

d_call: NA
v_call: TRBV5-4
j_call: TRBJ1-2
clone_size: NA
cdr3_aa: CASSLRGVGYGYTF
cdr3_nt: TGTGCCAGCAGCTTGCGGGGGGTAGGCTATGGCTACACCTTC

d_call: TRBD1
v_call: TRBV6-1
j_call: TRBJ2-1
clone_size: NA
cdr3_aa: CASSPPRQGQEQFF
cdr3_nt: TGTGCCAGCAGTCCCCCCCGACAGGGACAAGAGCAGTTCTTC

d_call: NA
v_call: TRBV5-6
j_call: TRBJ2-7
clone_size: NA
cdr3_aa: CASSSFTVDGQYF
cdr3_nt: TGTGCCAGCAGCTCCTTTACAGTAGACGGGCAGTACTTC

d_call: TRBD2
v_call: TRBV7-9
j_call: TRBJ2-1
clone_size: once
cdr3_aa: CASSLLGLAGVNEQFF
cdr3_nt: TGTGCCAGCAGCTTATTAGGACTAGCGGGAGTCAATGAGCAGTTCTTC

d_call: TRBD1
v_call: TRBV7-3
j_call: TRBJ2-2
clone_size: NA
cdr3_aa: CASSPGTGGIGELFF
cdr3_nt: TGTGCCAGCAGCCCCGGGACAGGGGGAATCGGGGAGCTGTTTTTT

d_call: TRBD1
v_call: TRBV15
j_call: TRBJ1-2
clone_size: NA
cdr3_aa: CATSRDRGQVVSGYTF
cdr3_nt: TGTGCCACCAGCAGAGATCGCGGACAGGTTGTAAGCGGCTACACCTTC

d_call: NA
v_call: TRBV29-1
j_call: TRBJ2-7
clone_size: NA
cdr3_aa: CSVVIQPSSYEQYF
cdr3_nt: TGCAGCGTGGTGATCCAACCGAGCTCCTACGAGCAGTACTTC

d_call: TRBD2
v_call: TRBV29-1
j_call: TRBJ2-7
clone_size: few
cdr3_aa: CSVMTGAGVSLEQYF
cdr3_nt: TGCAGCGTTATGACGGGAGCGGGAGTTTCCCTCGAGCAGTACTTC

d_call: NA
v_call: TRBV7-9
j_call: TRBJ1-1
clone_size: NA
cdr3_aa: CASSLGVTEAFF
cdr3_nt: TGTGCCAGCAGCTTGGGGGTCACTGAAGCTTTCTTT

d_call: TRBD2
v_call: TRBV6-1
j_call: TRBJ2-5
clone_size: NA
cdr3_aa: CASGGGLAGETQYF
cdr3_nt: TGTGCCAGCGGGGGGGGACTAGCGGGAGAGACCCAGTACTTC

d_call: TRBD2
v_call: TRBV5-6
j_call: TRBJ2-7
clone_size: once
cdr3_aa: CASSPGTSGRLSSYEQYF
cdr3_nt: TGTGCCAGCAGCCCCGGGACTAGCGGGCGACTGAGCTCCTACGAGCAGTACTTC

d_call: NA
v_call: TRBV10-3
j_call: TRBJ2-7
clone_size: few
cdr3_aa: CAISELGEQYF
cdr3_nt: TGTGCCATCAGTGAGCTGGGCGAGCAGTACTTC

d_call: NA
v_call: TRBV5-4
j_call: TRBJ2-7
clone_size: once
cdr3_aa: CASRDWISYEQYF
cdr3_nt: TGTGCCAGCCGAGACTGGATCTCCTACGAGCAGTACTTC

d_call: NA
v_call: TRBV6-1
j_call: TRBJ1-1
clone_size: NA
cdr3_aa: CASMEVLLHNTEAFF
cdr3_nt: TGTGCCAGCATGGAGGTCCTACTCCACAACACTGAAGCTTTCTTT

d_call: NA
v_call: TRBV15
j_call: TRBJ2-5
clone_size: NA
cdr3_aa: CATSLRGVPSQYF
cdr3_nt: TGTGCCACCAGCCTGCGTGGGGTCCCAAGCCAGTACTTC

d_call: NA
v_call: TRBV5-1
j_call: TRBJ2-7
clone_size: few
cdr3_aa: CASSATDSSYEQYF
cdr3_nt: TGCGCCAGCAGCGCCACGGATTCCTCCTACGAGCAGTACTTC

d_call: NA
v_call: TRBV19
j_call: TRBJ1-2
clone_size: NA
cdr3_aa: CASSIDPSFYTF
cdr3_nt: TGTGCCAGTAGTATAGATCCCAGCTTCTACACCTTC

d_call: NA
v_call: TRBV6-1
j_call: TRBJ2-3
clone_size: NA
cdr3_aa: CASSESSVTSYF
cdr3_nt: TGTGCCAGCAGTGAAAGTTCGGTGACGTCGTATTTT

d_call: NA
v_call: TRBV19
j_call: TRBJ2-2
clone_size: many
cdr3_aa: CASSILGNTGELFF
cdr3_nt: TGTGCCAGTAGTATATTGGGGAACACCGGGGAGCTGTTTTTT

d_call: NA
v_call: TRBV5-4
j_call: TRBJ2-1
clone_size: once
cdr3_aa: CASSLGGSNRPHNEQFF
cdr3_nt: TGTGCCAGCAGCTTAGGGGGTTCCAACCGCCCCCACAATGAGCAGTTCTTC

d_call: TRBD1
v_call: TRBV5-8
j_call: TRBJ1-2
clone_size: NA
cdr3_aa: CASSLTGTGVYGYTF
cdr3_nt: TGTGCCAGCAGCTTAACCGGGACAGGGGTCTATGGCTACACCTTC

d_call: TRBD2
v_call: TRBV27
j_call: TRBJ2-1
clone_size: NA
cdr3_aa: CASTNQWASGSTEQFF
cdr3_nt: TGTGCCAGCACCAACCAGTGGGCTAGCGGGAGTACTGAGCAGTTCTTC

d_call: TRBD1
v_call: TRBV7-2
j_call: TRBJ1-2
clone_size: NA
cdr3_aa: CASSSTGGWGYTF
cdr3_nt: TGTGCCAGCAGTTCTACAGGGGGCTGGGGCTACACCTTC

d_call: NA
v_call: TRBV2
j_call: TRBJ2-1
clone_size: NA
cdr3_aa: CASSIQAEQFF
cdr3_nt: TGTGCCAGCAGCATTCAGGCTGAGCAGTTCTTC

d_call: NA
v_call: TRBV5-4
j_call: TRBJ2-3
clone_size: NA
cdr3_aa: CASSLGMSTDTQYF
cdr3_nt: TGTGCCAGCAGCTTGGGTATGAGCACAGATACGCAGTATTTT

d_call: NA
v_call: TRBV9
j_call: TRBJ2-3
clone_size: NA
cdr3_aa: CASSVAASGGGDTQYF
cdr3_nt: TGTGCCAGCAGCGTAGCGGCTAGCGGAGGGGGAGATACGCAGTATTTT

d_call: NA
v_call: TRBV29-1
j_call: TRBJ2-7
clone_size: NA
cdr3_aa: CSVGHVGNEQYF
cdr3_nt: TGCAGTGTAGGACACGTGGGGAACGAGCAGTACTTC

d_call: NA
v_call: TRBV29-1
j_call: TRBJ2-5
clone_size: NA
cdr3_aa: CSVGPTGRETQYF
cdr3_nt: TGCAGCGTTGGGCCCACAGGGCGGGAGACCCAGTACTTC

d_call: NA
v_call: TRBV10-1
j_call: TRBJ2-2
clone_size: NA
cdr3_aa: CATMGTGTGELFF
cdr3_nt: TGCGCCACTATGGGGACTGGGACCGGGGAGCTGTTTTTT

d_call: NA
v_call: TRBV7-2
j_call: TRBJ2-3
clone_size: NA
cdr3_aa: CASRGRTSTDTQYF
cdr3_nt: TGTGCCAGCAGGGGGCGTACTAGCACAGATACGCAGTATTTT

d_call: NA
v_call: TRBV5-8
j_call: TRBJ2-1
clone_size: once
cdr3_aa: CASSLGLARYNEQFF
cdr3_nt: TGTGCCAGCAGCTTAGGGCTAGCGAGATACAATGAGCAGTTCTTC